This T cell receptor beta chain comes out of a study of identical twins. V shed 7 bases and J 4 bases; nucleotides not matched to a gene: 14. This CDR3 comprises 16 residues. Via MiXCR, TCRdb re-called the 5' RACE reads, giving one row per CDR3 protein. The sample gives hundreds of thousands of distinct CDR3 sequences, roughly 6.6% of which show up once; roughly 1.6% is in the top ten. Study-level findings and limits: Alpha sequences that were out-of-frame and twin-shared showed an excess of low generation probability. Insertion counts were lower in abundant cord blood beta clonotypes, a trend that memory repertoires did not show. Researchers caution that invariant MAIT and iNKT cells could partly confound zero-insertion analyses.

A word on this clonotype: Its antigen is unknown.

The data were also submitted as part of a second study, on yellow fever vaccine responses in identical twins. This second study notes: Convergence reportedly seemed to mark part of the twins' vaccine T cell response, with personalization marking the rest.

The chain links TRBV12-3 or TRBV12-4 to TRBJ2-3; TRBD2 aligns across 7 bases. Specimen: PBMCs. The sequence derives from a woman aged 18-29 years in good health. CDR3 amino acids: CASNPALAAPPDTQYF. The CDR3, as DNA: TGTGCCAGCAACCCCGCCCTAGCGGCCCCCCCAGATACGCAGTATTTT.